This T cell receptor (beta chain) was recovered during a study of cytomegalovirus exposure and HLA in healthy donors. General study points: There was a cluster of highly shared sequence variants that was likely a sequencing artifact. There were a few CMV-associated chains whose specificity for CMV antigens was confirmed in vitro.

Trimming took 5 bases from V and 4 from J, leaving 15 bases between them. Germline CDR1 SNHLY, CDR2 FYNNEI. This CDR3 is 14 amino acids long. This clone was observed a few times. Its antigen remains unidentified. This PCR relied on a set of 60 Vbeta primers and 13 Jbeta primers. How the authors handled the data: Later, an analysis found tens of millions of unique TCR beta chains, and 9.5 million to 12 million of these were shared. Data came from immunoSEQ multiplex PCR; TCRdb stores just in-frame clones and leaves some out. The DNA was the basis for D and trimming; V, J and clone size are from that table. The table lists about 200,000 clones, around 79% of them singletons, with 0.35% to 0.5% in the top ten.

The sequence was obtained from a male donor in good health and CMV-seropositive. Sequencing used PBMCs. This chain uses TRBV2 with TRBJ2-7; D is unresolved. In DNA form, the CDR3 reads TGTGCCAGCAGTCGCCCCCCTTTCGGGTACGAGCAGTACTTC. The encoded protein is CASSRPPFGYEQYF.